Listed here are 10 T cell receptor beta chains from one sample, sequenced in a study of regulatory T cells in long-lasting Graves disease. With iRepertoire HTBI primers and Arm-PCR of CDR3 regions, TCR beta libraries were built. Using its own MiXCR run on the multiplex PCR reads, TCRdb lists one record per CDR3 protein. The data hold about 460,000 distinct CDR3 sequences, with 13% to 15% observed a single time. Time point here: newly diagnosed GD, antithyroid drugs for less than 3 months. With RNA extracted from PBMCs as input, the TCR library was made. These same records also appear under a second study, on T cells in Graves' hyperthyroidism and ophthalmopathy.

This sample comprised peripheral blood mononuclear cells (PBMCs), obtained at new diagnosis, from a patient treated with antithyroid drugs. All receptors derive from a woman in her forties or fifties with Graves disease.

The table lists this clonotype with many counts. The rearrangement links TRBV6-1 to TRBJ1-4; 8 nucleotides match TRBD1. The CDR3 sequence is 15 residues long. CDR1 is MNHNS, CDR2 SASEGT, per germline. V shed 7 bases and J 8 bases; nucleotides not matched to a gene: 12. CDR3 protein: CASKLGQGRQEKLFF. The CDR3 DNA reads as TGTGCCAGCAAACTCGGACAGGGAAGACAAGAAAAACTGTTTTTT.

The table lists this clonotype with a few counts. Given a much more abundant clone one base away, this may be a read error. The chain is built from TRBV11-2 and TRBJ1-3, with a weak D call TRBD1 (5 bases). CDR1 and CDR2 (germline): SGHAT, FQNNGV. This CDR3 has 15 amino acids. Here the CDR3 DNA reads TGTGCCAGCAGCTTAGCCGGGACTTATGGAACCACCATATATTTT. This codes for CASSLAGTYGTTIYF.

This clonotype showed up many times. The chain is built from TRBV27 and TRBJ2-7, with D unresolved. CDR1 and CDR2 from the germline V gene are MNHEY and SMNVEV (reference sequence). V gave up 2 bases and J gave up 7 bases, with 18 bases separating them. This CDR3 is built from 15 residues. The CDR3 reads CASSLIASRRMEQYF. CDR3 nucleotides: TGTGCCAGCAGTTTAATAGCCAGTAGGCGTATGGAGCAGTACTTC.

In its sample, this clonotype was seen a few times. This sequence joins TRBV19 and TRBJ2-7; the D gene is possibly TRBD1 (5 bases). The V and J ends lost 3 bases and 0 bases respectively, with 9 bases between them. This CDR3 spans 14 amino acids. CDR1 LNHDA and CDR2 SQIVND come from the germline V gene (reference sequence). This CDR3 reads CASSIDRYSYEQYF. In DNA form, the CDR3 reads TGTGCCAGTAGTATCGACAGATACTCCTACGAGCAGTACTTC.

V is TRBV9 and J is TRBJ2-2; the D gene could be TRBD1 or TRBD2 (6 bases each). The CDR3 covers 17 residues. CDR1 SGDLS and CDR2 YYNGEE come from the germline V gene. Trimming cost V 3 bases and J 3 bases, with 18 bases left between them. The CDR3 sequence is CASSASAGQDHTGELFF. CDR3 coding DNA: TGTGCCAGCAGCGCATCGGCGGGACAAGACCACACCGGGGAGCTGTTTTTT.

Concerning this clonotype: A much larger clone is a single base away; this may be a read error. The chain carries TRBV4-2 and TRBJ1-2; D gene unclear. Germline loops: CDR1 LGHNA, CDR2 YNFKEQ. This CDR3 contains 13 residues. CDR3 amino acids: CASIQDRDYGYTF. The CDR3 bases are TGTGCCAGCATCCAAGATCGGGACTATGGCTACACCTTC.

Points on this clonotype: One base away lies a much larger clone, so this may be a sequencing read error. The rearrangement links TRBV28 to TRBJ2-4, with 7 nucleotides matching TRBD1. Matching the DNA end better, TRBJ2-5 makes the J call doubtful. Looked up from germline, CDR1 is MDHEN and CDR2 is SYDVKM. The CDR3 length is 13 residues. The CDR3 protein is CASSMGQRETQYF. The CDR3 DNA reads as TGTGCCAGCAGCATGGGACAGAGGGAGACCCAGTACTTC.

CDR3 coding DNA: TGTGCCATCAGAGGGAGGACAGGGAACACTGAAGCTTTCTTT. It specifies CAIRGRTGNTEAFF. This chain uses TRBV10-3 with TRBJ1-1; 7 bases align to TRBD1. J was trimmed by 1 base and V by 6 bases; bases with no gene match: 5. The CDR3 is made up of 14 amino acids. Germline V CDR1 and CDR2: ENHRY, SYGVKD.

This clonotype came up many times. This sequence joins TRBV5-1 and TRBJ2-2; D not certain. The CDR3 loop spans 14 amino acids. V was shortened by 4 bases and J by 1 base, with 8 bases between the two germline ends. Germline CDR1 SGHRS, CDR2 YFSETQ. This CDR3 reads CASSLQENTGELFF. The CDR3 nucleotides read TGCGCCAGCAGCCTTCAAGAGAACACCGGGGAGCTGTTTTTT. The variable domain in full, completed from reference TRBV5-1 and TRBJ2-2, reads KAGVTQTPRYLIKTRGQQVTLSCSPISGHRSVSWYQQTPGQGLQFLFEYFSETQRNKGNFPGRFSGRQFSNSRSEMNVSTLELGDSALYLCASSLQENTGELFFGEGSRLTVL.

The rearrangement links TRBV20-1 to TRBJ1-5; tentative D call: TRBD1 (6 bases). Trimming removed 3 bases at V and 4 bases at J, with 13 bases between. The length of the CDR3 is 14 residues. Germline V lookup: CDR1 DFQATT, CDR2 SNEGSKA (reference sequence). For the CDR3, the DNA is TGCAGTGCTAGCCTTGGACAGCTGAATCAGCCCCAGCATTTT. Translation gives CSASLGQLNQPQHF.